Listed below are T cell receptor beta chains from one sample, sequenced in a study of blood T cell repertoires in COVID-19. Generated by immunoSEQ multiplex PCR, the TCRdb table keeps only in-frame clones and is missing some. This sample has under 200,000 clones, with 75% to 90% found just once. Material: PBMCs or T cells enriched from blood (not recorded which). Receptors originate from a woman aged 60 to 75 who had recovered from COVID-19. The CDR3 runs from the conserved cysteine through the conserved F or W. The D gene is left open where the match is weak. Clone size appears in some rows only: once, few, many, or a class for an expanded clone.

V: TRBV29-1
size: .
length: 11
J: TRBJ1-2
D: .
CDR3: CSVARDYGYTF
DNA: TGCAGCGTTGCACGAGACTATGGCTACACCTTC

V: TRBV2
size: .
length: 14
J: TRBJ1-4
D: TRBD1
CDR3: CASARGPRGEKLFF
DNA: TGTGCCAGCGCGAGGGGGCCTAGGGGTGAAAAACTGTTTTTT

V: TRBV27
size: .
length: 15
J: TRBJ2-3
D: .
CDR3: CASSWSGVGTDTQYF
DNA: TGTGCCAGCAGTTGGTCGGGGGTAGGCACAGATACGCAGTATTTT

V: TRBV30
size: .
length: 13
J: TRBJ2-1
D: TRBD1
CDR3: CAWSRDRGSEQFF
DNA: TGTGCCTGGAGTAGGGACAGGGGCAGTGAGCAGTTCTTC

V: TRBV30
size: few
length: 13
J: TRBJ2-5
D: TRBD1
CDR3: CAWTRGGKETQYF
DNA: TGTGCCTGGACTCGAGGGGGCAAAGAGACCCAGTACTTC

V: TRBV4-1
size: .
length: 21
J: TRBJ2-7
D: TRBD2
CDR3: CASSQGSEVGLAGGPTYEQYF
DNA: TGCGCCAGCAGCCAAGGTTCCGAAGTGGGACTAGCGGGGGGGCCGACCTACGAGCAGTACTTC

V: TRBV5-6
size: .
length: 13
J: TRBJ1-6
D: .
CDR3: CASSPGVNSPLHF
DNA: TGTGCCAGCAGCCCAGGGGTCAATTCACCCCTCCACTTT

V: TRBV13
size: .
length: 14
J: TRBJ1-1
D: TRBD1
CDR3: CASSLVQGGTEAFF
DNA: TGTGCCAGCAGCTTGGTACAGGGGGGAACTGAAGCTTTCTTT

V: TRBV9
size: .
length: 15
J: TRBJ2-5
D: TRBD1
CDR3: CASSVGTGGGKTQYF
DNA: TGTGCCAGCAGCGTAGGGACAGGGGGCGGGAAGACCCAGTACTTC

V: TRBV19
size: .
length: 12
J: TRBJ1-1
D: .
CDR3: CASSMSEGMAFF
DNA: TGTGCCAGTAGTATGTCGGAGGGGATGGCTTTCTTT

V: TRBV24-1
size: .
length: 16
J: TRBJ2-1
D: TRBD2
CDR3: CATSDLAGGSYNEQFF
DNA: TGTGCCACCAGTGACTTAGCGGGGGGGTCTTACAATGAGCAGTTCTTC

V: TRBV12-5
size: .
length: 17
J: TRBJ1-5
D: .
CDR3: CASGLVKGDYSNQPQHF
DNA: TGTGCTAGTGGTTTGGTAAAGGGGGATTATAGCAATCAGCCCCAGCATTTT

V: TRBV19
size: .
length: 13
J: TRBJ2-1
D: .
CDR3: CASSMGLNNEQFF
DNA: TGTGCCAGTAGTATGGGACTTAACAATGAGCAGTTCTTC

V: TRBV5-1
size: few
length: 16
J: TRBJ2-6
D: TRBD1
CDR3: CASSSQGAVGANVLTF
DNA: TGCGCCAGCAGCTCTCAGGGGGCGGTAGGGGCCAACGTCCTGACTTTC

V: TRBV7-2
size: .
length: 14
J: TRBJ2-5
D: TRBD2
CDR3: CASSLASGQETQYF
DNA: TGTGCCAGCAGCTTAGCTAGCGGGCAAGAGACCCAGTACTTC

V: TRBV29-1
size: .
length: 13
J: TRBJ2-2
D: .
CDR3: CSVEQGYTGELFF
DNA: TGCAGCGTTGAACAGGGGTACACCGGGGAGCTGTTTTTT

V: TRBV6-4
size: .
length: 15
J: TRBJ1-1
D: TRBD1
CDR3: CASSQGTGGRTEAFF
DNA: TGTGCCAGCAGTCAAGGGACAGGGGGCAGAACTGAAGCTTTCTTT

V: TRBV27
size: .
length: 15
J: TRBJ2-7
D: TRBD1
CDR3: CASSTGTGGSYEQYF
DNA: TGTGCCAGCAGCACCGGGACAGGAGGATCCTACGAGCAGTACTTC

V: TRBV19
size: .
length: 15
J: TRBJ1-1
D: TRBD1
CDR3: CASSISPTGNTEAFF
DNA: TGTGCCAGTAGTATATCCCCGACAGGGAATACTGAAGCTTTCTTT

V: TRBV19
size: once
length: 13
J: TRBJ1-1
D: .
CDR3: CASSMPGDTEAFF
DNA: TGTGCCAGTAGTATGCCAGGGGACACTGAAGCTTTCTTT

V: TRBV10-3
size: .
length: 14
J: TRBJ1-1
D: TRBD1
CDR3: CAISGDRVVTEAFF
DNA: TGTGCCATCAGTGGGGACAGGGTCGTCACTGAAGCTTTCTTT

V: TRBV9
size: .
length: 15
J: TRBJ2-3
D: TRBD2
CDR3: CASSAGLAFGDTQYF
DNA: TGTGCCAGCAGCGCGGGACTAGCGTTCGGAGATACGCAGTATTTT

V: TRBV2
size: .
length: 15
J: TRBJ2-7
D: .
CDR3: CASSEIIGQTREQYF
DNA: TGTGCCAGCAGTGAAATTATAGGACAGACGAGGGAGCAGTACTTC

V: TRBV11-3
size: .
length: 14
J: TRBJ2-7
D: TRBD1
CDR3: CASSKPGQGVEQYF
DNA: TGTGCCAGCAGCAAACCCGGACAGGGGGTCGAGCAGTACTTC